This section outlines one TCR beta chain sequence together with its context. This specimen belongs to a study of shared clonotypes between healthy human individuals. HIV-negative, healthy adults without recent acute infections or vaccinations were the donors. Genomic DNA of every subset was divided equally among multiple immunoSEQ plates. Loaded into unsorted PBMC replicate PCRs was roughly 310 ng DNA, 25,000 to 35,000 T cell genomes. Original data processing: Because ImmunoSEQ provided only junction sequences with no quality scores, the filtering differed. Using immunoSEQ multiplex PCR, the repertoire was profiled, and TCRdb retains in-frame clones only, with some absent. V and J calls and clone size come straight from that table; D and trimming were deduced from the DNA. The sample carries more than 400,000 clones, around 73% recorded once. Germline CDR1 reads KGHSH; CDR2 reads LQKENI. The germline V and J ends were trimmed by 2 bases and 5 bases, with 6 bases remaining between them. This CDR3 is 13 amino acids long.

The J gene is TRBJ2-2, the V gene TRBV18; no definite D call. The source of this sequence is a woman aged 40 to 50 in good health. Some clones in this sample may be carry-over from other donors' samples. The material sequenced was PBMCs. The CDR3: CASSPAETGELFF. DNA for the CDR3: TGTGCCAGCTCACCAGCTGAGACCGGGGAGCTGTTTTTT. Filled out from reference TRBV18 and TRBJ2-2, the complete variable domain reads NAGVMQNPRHLVRRRGQEARLRCSPMKGHSHVYWYRQLPEEGLKFMVYLQKENIIDESGMPKERFSAEFPKEGPSILRIQQVVRGDSAAYFCASSPAETGELFFGEGSRLTVL.